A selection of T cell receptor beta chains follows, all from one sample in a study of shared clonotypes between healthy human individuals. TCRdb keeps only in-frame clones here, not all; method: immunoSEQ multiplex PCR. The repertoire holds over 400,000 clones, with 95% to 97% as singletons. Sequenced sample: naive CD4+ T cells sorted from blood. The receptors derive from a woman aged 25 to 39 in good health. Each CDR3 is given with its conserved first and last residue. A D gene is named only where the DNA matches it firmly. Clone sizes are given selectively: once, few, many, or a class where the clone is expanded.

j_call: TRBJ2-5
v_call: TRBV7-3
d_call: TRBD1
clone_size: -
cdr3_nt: TGTGCCAGCAGCCTCGACAGGGGAGGAGAGACCCAGTACTTC
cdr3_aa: CASSLDRGGETQYF

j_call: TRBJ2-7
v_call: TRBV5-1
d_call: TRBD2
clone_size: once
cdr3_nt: TGCGCCAGCAGCTTGGCGGGCGGGAGTGGCTACGAGCAGTACTTC
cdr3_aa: CASSLAGGSGYEQYF

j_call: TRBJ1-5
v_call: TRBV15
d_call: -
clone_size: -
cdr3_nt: TGTGCCACCAGCGGGGGCGGTGAGCCCCAGCATTTT
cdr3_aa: CATSGGGEPQHF

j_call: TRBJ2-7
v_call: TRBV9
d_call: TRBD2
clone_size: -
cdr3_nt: TGTGCCAGCAGCGAGAGAGGGACTAGCGGGAGAGTAAGCGAGCAGTACTTC
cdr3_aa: CASSERGTSGRVSEQYF

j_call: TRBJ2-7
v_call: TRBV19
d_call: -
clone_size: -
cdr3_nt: TGTGCCAGCGCGGGACAGCTACCCTACGAGCAGTACTTC
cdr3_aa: CASAGQLPYEQYF

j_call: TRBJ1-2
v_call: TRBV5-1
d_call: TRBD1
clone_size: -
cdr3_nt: TGCGCCAGCAGCTTGGAACAGGGGGCCTATGGCTACACCTTC
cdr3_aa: CASSLEQGAYGYTF

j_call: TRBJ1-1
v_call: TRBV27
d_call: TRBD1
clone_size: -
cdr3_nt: TGTGCCAGCAGTCTCCTTGGACGGGACAGGGGCAGAATGAACACTGAAGCTTTCTTT
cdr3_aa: CASSLLGRDRGRMNTEAFF

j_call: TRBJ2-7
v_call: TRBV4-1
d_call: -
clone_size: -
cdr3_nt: TGCGCCAGCAGCCAAGACCCTATTCCCCGGGAGCGGAAATACGAGCAGTACTTC
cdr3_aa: CASSQDPIPRERKYEQYF

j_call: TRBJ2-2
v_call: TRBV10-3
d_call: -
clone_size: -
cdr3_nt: TGTGCCATATCTCGAGCTACGGGAGACACCGGGGAGCTGTTTTTT
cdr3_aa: CAISRATGDTGELFF

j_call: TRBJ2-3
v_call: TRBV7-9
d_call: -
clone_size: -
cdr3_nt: TGTGCCAGCAGCTTAGGGGTCGGCACAAAAGATACGCAGTATTTT
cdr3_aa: CASSLGVGTKDTQYF

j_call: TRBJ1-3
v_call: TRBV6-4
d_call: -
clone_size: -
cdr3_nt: TGTGCCAGCAGTGACGATCAAGGAAACACCATATATTTT
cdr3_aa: CASSDDQGNTIYF

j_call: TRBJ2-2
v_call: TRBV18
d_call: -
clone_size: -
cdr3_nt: TGTGCCAGCTCACCCGGACTTAACACCGGGGAGCTGTTTTTT
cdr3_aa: CASSPGLNTGELFF

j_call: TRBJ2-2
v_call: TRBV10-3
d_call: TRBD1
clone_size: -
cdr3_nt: TGTGCCATCAGGGAACCGGGACAGGCCTCCACCGGGGAGCTGTTTTTT
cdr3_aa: CAIREPGQASTGELFF

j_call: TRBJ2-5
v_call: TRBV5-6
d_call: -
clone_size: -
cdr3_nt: TGTGCCAGCAGTCCCCTAGGAGAGACCCAGTACTTC
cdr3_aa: CASSPLGETQYF

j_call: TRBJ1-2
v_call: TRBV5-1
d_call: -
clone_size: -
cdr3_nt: TGCGCCAGCAGCTTGGTTCAGGGGAACTATGGCTACACCTTC
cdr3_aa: CASSLVQGNYGYTF

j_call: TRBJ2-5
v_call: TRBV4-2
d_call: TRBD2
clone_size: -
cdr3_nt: TGTGCCAGCAGCCAAGATCATTTTGGACTAGCGGGAGCTTCCCAAGAGACCCAGTACTTC
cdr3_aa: CASSQDHFGLAGASQETQYF

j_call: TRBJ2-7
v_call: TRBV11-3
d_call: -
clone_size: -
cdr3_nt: TGTGCCAGCAGCGGGTGGGATTACGAGCAGTACTTC
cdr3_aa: CASSGWDYEQYF

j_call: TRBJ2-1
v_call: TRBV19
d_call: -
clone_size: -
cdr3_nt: TGTGCCAGTAGTATCGCGGACAGCTACAATGAGCAGTTCTTC
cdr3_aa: CASSIADSYNEQFF

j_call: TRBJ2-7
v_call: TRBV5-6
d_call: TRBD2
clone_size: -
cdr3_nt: TGTGCCAGCAGCCGGGGACTAGCGGGACGATACGAGCAGTACTTC
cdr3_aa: CASSRGLAGRYEQYF

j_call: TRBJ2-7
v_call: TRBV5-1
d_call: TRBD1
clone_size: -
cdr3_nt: TGCGCCAGCAACACCCGGGGGACAGGGGGGAACGAGCAGTACTTC
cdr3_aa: CASNTRGTGGNEQYF

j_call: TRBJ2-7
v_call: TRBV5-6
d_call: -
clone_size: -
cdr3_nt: TGTGCCAGCAGCTTAGGAATTTCCTACGAGCAGTACTTC
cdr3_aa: CASSLGISYEQYF

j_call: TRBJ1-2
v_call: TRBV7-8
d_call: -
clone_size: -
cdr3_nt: TGTGCCAGCAGCCTAACGGGGGAGGGCTACACCTTC
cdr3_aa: CASSLTGEGYTF

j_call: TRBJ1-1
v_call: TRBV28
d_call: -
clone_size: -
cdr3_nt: TGTGCCAGCAGGCCTCAGGGAAGGGAGATGAACACTGAAGCTTTCTTT
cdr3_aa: CASRPQGREMNTEAFF

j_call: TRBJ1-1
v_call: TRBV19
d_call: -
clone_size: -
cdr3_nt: TGTGCCAGTAGTATAGCGGGGGGGCCGAACACTGAAGCTTTCTTT
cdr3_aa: CASSIAGGPNTEAFF